The 23 T cell receptor beta chains given below trace back to one sample, sequenced in a study of T cell changes during pregnancy in multiple sclerosis. Measured with immunoSEQ multiplex PCR; TCRdb has only the in-frame clones, and not every one. The repertoire holds approximately 65,000 clones, with 85% to 95% as singletons. The source was CD8+ T cells from peripheral blood mononuclear cells, collected in the third trimester of pregnancy. These receptors were obtained from a female donor in good health, enrolled as a control in a pregnancy study.

This clone has at least ten counts. The chain combines TRBV13 with TRBJ1-1; D is unclear. Germline-derived CDR1 and CDR2 are PRHDT and FYEKMQ (reference sequence). This CDR3 has 13 residues. The V gene lost 3 bases and the J gene lost 4 bases, with 9 bases spanning the gap. The CDR3 here is CASSFSGFTEAFF. The CDR3 nucleotides read TGTGCCAGCAGCTTCAGTGGCTTCACTGAAGCTTTCTTT.

This sequence joins TRBV27 and TRBJ2-5, with 7 bases aligning to TRBD1. The germline V gene has CDR1 MNHEY and CDR2 SMNVEV (reference sequence). Trimming cost V 4 bases and J 4 bases; bases outside gene matches: 3. The CDR3 loop spans 13 amino acids. The CDR3 loop reads CASSSKGAETQYF. The CDR3 DNA sequence: TGTGCCAGCAGTTCTAAGGGGGCAGAGACCCAGTACTTC.

The J gene is TRBJ1-1, the V gene TRBV6-6, with D tentatively TRBD1 (6 bases). V was cut by 0 bases and J by 0 bases, with 11 bases left in between. The V gene's germline CDR1 is MNHNY and CDR2 SVGAGI (reference sequence). The CDR3 extends over 16 amino acids. DNA for the CDR3: TGTGCCAGCAGTTACTCGTATGGACAGATGAACACTGAAGCTTTCTTT. Amino acids: CASSYSYGQMNTEAFF.

The chain has TRBV4-1 and TRBJ2-3, with 8 bases aligning to TRBD1. The germline CDR1 and CDR2 sequences are MGHRA and YSYEKL. CDR3 length: 15 amino acids. With 3 bases clipped from V and 2 bases from J, the junction kept 4 bases outside the gene matches. CDR3 DNA: TGCGCCAGCAGCCACCGGACAGGGTACACAGATACGCAGTATTTT. It codes for CASSHRTGYTDTQYF.

This clone was picked up one time. V and J are TRBV29-1 and TRBJ2-1; 9 bases match TRBD1. Germline V CDR1 and CDR2: SQVTM, ANQGSEA. V dropped 2 bases and J dropped 3; count of bases not matched to a gene: 2. This CDR3 region has 14 residues. The CDR3 here is CSVERTGVYNEQFF. CDR3 sequence (DNA): TGCAGCGTTGAAAGGACAGGGGTCTACAATGAGCAGTTCTTC.

The chain carries TRBV6-5 and TRBJ1-1, with 7 positions matching TRBD1. Germline CDR1 is MNHEY and CDR2 is SVGAGI. The CDR3 is 14 residues long. After removal of 2 bases from V and 3 bases from J, the junction contained 3 bases not matched to a gene. CDR3 protein: CASSYEGAYTEAFF. The CDR3 DNA reads TGTGCCAGCAGTTACGAGGGGGCGTACACTGAAGCTTTCTTT.

The V and J genes are TRBV6-5 and TRBJ2-6, with D hard to call. The CDR3 runs to 14 residues. In germline, CDR1 is MNHEY, CDR2 SVGAGI. Deletions cut 6 bases from V and 2 bases from J, with 8 bases between. CDR3 in DNA: TGTGCCAGCAGACAGTATCCTGGGGCCAACGTCCTGACTTTC. Its protein product is CASRQYPGANVLTF.

The V gene is TRBV27, the J gene TRBJ1-6; D may be TRBD1 (5 bases). Germline V gives CDR1 MNHEY, CDR2 SMNVEV (reference sequence). Trimming pared 0 bases from V and 10 bases from J, leaving 10 bases between. The CDR3 is 14 residues long. The CDR3 here is CASSLSGGNSPLHF. The CDR3 nucleotides are TGTGCCAGCAGTTTATCGGGGGGGAACTCACCCCTCCACTTT.

The chain combines TRBV30 with TRBJ2-1, with D maybe TRBD1 (6 bases). The CDR3 sequence is 14 residues long. Per the germline V gene, CDR1 is GTSNPN and CDR2 is SVGIG (reference sequence). V was clipped by 3 bases and J by 7 bases, with 16 bases between them. CDR3 coding DNA: TGTGCCTGGAGGGGCATGGACAGCGTTAATGAGCAGTTCTTC. Amino acid sequence: CAWRGMDSVNEQFF.

This sequence joins TRBV5-1 and TRBJ2-1; tentative D call: TRBD1 (5 bases). Germline V lookup: CDR1 SGHRS, CDR2 YFSETQ. V lost 0 bases to trimming and J lost 8 bases, with 9 bases between them. The CDR3 covers 13 residues. CDR3 sequence: CASSLAGFDEQFF. The CDR3 DNA reads as TGCGCCAGCAGCTTGGCAGGGTTTGATGAGCAGTTCTTC.

This chain links TRBV5-6 with TRBJ1-1, with D maybe TRBD1 (5 bases). This CDR3 is 11 amino acids long. Germline CDR1 and CDR2: SGHDT and YYEEEE. Trimming cost V 4 bases and J 7 bases, with 8 bases left between them. The CDR3 loop reads CASSRDSEAFF. Written as DNA, the CDR3 is TGTGCCAGCAGCAGAGACAGTGAAGCTTTCTTT.

The chain combines TRBV30 with TRBJ2-2, with TRBD1 identical over 9 bases. CDR1 is GTSNPN, CDR2 SVGIG, per germline (reference sequence). V trimming: 0 bases; J trimming: 3 bases; junction bases outside the gene matches: 2. The CDR3 loop spans 15 amino acids. CDR3 nucleotide sequence: TGTGCCTGGAGTGTACGGGACAGGGACACCGGGGAGCTGTTTTTT. As protein: CAWSVRDRDTGELFF.

The V gene is TRBV4-3, the J gene TRBJ1-2, with TRBD1 matching 8 bases. The CDR3 runs to 16 residues. The V gene's germline CDR1 is LGHNA and CDR2 YSLEER. The trim removed 0 bases at V and 8 bases at J, leaving 11 bases unmatched. CDR3 nucleotide sequence: TGCGCCAGCAGCCAAGATCAAACGGCAGACAGGGGAGGCTACACCTTC. This encodes CASSQDQTADRGGYTF.

The rearrangement links TRBV13 to TRBJ1-2, with 7 bases identical to TRBD1. The germline V gene has CDR1 PRHDT and CDR2 FYEKMQ (reference sequence). The CDR3 is 15 amino acids. The ends lost 5 bases at V and 4 bases at J; junction bases unmatched: 10. CDR3 bases: TGTGCCAGCAGCACCGGGACAGACATCTCCTATGGCTACACCTTC. As protein: CASSTGTDISYGYTF.

The rearrangement uses TRBV2 and TRBJ2-7; TRBD2 matches at 10 bases. The CDR3 totals 15 residues. V lost 5 bases and J lost 4; bases outside the gene matches: 8. Germline loops: CDR1 SNHLY, CDR2 FYNNEI. Written as DNA, the CDR3 is TGTGCCAGCAGTCCCAGGAGCGGGGGGGATTACGAGCAGTACTTC. Protein: CASSPRSGGDYEQYF.

The genes are TRBV7-2 and TRBJ2-1; a possible D gene is TRBD2 (5 bases). From germline, CDR1 is SGHTA and CDR2 FQGNSA. The CDR3 is made up of 13 amino acids. Trimming pared 5 bases from V and 10 bases from J, leaving 15 bases between. The CDR3 here is CASSTLTSPEQFF. Written as DNA, the CDR3 is TGTGCCAGCAGCACCCTAACTAGTCCCGAGCAGTTCTTC.

This chain joins TRBV30 and TRBJ1-3; D gene ambiguous. Per the germline V gene, CDR1 is GTSNPN and CDR2 is SVGIG (reference sequence). Deletions cut 4 bases from V and 7 bases from J, with 23 bases between. The CDR3 is 16 amino acids. The CDR3 sequence is CAWTEPGSRSGNTIYF. The DNA of the CDR3 is TGTGCCTGGACTGAGCCGGGGTCTCGCTCGGGGAACACCATATATTTT.

The J gene is TRBJ2-1, the V gene TRBV27; D might be TRBD1 (5 bases). The V end lost 7 bases, the J end lost 6 bases, and 16 bases lay between the germline ends. CDR1 is MNHEY, CDR2 SMNVEV, per germline (reference sequence). This CDR3 is 14 amino acids long. As DNA, the CDR3 is TGTGCCAGCATTGCCCAGGGAACCGTCAATGAGCAGTTCTTC. This sequence encodes CASIAQGTVNEQFF.

V gene TRBV4-2 combines with J gene TRBJ2-2; TRBD1 aligns across 7 bases. Germline V gene sequence: CDR1 LGHNA, CDR2 YNFKEQ. Germline trimming cut 4 bases from V and 5 bases from J; bases unmatched to any gene: 10. The CDR3 consists of 16 residues. Here the CDR3 reads CASSPIMTGFTGELFF. CDR3 DNA: TGTGCCAGCAGCCCTATTATGACAGGGTTTACCGGGGAGCTGTTTTTT.

The J gene is TRBJ1-1, the V gene TRBV4-3; D ambiguous. V was clipped by 2 bases and J by 4 bases, with 14 bases between them. CDR3 size: 15 residues. Germline V gene sequence: CDR1 LGHNA, CDR2 YSLEER. Written as DNA, the CDR3 is TGCGCCAGCAGCCAACATCGCGACATTAGCACTGAAGCTTTCTTT. Its protein is CASSQHRDISTEAFF.

The V gene is TRBV27, the J gene TRBJ1-2, with 11 bases that match TRBD1. The V gene's germline CDR1 is MNHEY and CDR2 SMNVEV (reference sequence). The ends lost 5 bases at V and 4 bases at J; junction bases unmatched: 3. The CDR3 has 14 residues. The CDR3 protein is CASSRDRGAYGYTF. CDR3 nucleotide sequence: TGTGCCAGCAGTAGGGACAGGGGGGCCTATGGCTACACCTTC.

The chain joins TRBV27 to TRBJ1-4; D perhaps matches TRBD1 (6 bases). CDR1 is MNHEY, CDR2 SMNVEV, per germline (reference sequence). V was cut by 2 bases and J by 8 bases, with 12 bases left in between. This CDR3 is 14 amino acids long. The CDR3 DNA follows: TGTGCCAGCAGTTTAGGGACACCCGAGGAAAAACTGTTTTTT. It codes for CASSLGTPEEKLFF.

The rearrangement joins TRBV29-1 to TRBJ2-7, with TRBD1 matching 7 bases. The CDR3 is made up of 13 amino acids. Germline CDR1 is SQVTM and CDR2 is ANQGSEA. V was pared by 1 base and J by 2 bases, with 2 bases of the junction left unmatched. CDR3: CSVEGDSAYEQYF. The CDR3 DNA sequence: TGCAGCGTTGAAGGGGACAGCGCCTACGAGCAGTACTTC.